A single sample gave rise to the 3 T cell receptor beta chains below, sequenced in a study of T-cell reconstitution after alpha-beta-depleted transplantation in children. A library of TCRbeta sequences, prepared with unique molecular identifiers, was generated. TCRdb processed the PCR reads anew with MiXCR; each CDR3 protein has one entry. The sample carries roughly 590,000 distinct CDR3 sequences, around 16% recorded once. Sequencing was performed on PBMCs from the stem cell graft donor, taken from the stem cell graft. These receptors were obtained from a human donor who donated a stem cell graft to a child with acute myeloid leukemia.

This clonotype has a handful of counts. V gene TRBV5-1 combines with J gene TRBJ2-7, with D perhaps matching TRBD1 (5 bases). CDR1 and CDR2 from the germline V gene are SGHRS and YFSETQ. V was cut by 2 bases and J by 2 bases, with 8 bases left in between. The CDR3 spans 13 residues. In nucleotides, the CDR3 is TGCGCCAGCAGCTTTACAGGAACCTACGAGCAGTACTTC. Its protein product is CASSFTGTYEQYF.

The table lists this clonotype with a few counts. This chain uses TRBV5-1 with TRBJ2-3; the D gene is possibly TRBD2 (6 bases). The CDR3 consists of 15 residues. The V and J ends lost 7 bases and 4 bases respectively, with 19 bases between them. CDR1 and CDR2 (germline): SGHRS, YFSETQ. CDR3 bases: TGCGCCAGCGGGGGATTAGCGGATAGTGCAGATACGCAGTATTTT. Translation gives CASGGLADSADTQYF.

As to this clonotype: This could be a read error, since a much larger clone is one nucleotide away. This chain connects TRBV29-1 to TRBJ1-1; 7 nucleotides match TRBD1. The CDR3 contains 11 residues. CDR1 is SQVTM, CDR2 ANQGSEA, per germline. CDR3 nucleotides: TGCAGTGCGACAGGGAGCCTAGACGCTTTCTTT. It specifies CSATGSLDAFF. The complete variable domain, with remaining parts taken from reference TRBV29-1 and TRBJ1-1, reads SAVISQKPSRDICQRGTSLTIQCQVDSQVTMMFWYRQQPGQSLTLIATANQGSEATYESGFVIDKFPISRPNLTFSTLTVSNMSPEDSSIYLCSATGSLDAFFGQGTRLTVV.